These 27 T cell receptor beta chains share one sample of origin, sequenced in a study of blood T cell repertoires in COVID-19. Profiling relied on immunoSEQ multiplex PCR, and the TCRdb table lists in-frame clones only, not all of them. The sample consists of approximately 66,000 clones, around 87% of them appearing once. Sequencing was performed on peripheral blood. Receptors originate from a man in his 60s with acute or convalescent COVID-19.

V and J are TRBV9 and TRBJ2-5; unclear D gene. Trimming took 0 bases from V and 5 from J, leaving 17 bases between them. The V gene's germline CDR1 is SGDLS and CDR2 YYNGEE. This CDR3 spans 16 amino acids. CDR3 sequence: CASSVAPPDGFETQYF. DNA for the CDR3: TGTGCCAGCAGCGTAGCCCCCCCCGATGGCTTTGAGACCCAGTACTTC.

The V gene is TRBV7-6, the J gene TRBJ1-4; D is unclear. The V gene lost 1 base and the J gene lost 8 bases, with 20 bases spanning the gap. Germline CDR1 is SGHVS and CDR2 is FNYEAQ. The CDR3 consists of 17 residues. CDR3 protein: CASSLGFGRPGGEKLFF. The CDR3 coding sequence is TGTGCCAGCAGCTTAGGGTTCGGCCGCCCAGGAGGGGAAAAACTGTTTTTT.

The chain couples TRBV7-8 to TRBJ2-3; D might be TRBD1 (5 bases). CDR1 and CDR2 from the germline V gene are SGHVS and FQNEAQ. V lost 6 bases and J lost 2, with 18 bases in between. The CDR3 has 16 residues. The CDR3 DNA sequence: TGTGCCAGCAGTCTGAATGTTGGGGCCCTCACAGATACGCAGTATTTT. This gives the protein CASSLNVGALTDTQYF.

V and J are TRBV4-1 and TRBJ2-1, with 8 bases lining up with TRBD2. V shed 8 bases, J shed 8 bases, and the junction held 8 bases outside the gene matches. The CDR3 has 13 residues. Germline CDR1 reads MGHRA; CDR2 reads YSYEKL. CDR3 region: CASAGTRIYEQFF. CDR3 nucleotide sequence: TGCGCCAGCGCCGGGACTAGGATCTATGAGCAGTTCTTC.

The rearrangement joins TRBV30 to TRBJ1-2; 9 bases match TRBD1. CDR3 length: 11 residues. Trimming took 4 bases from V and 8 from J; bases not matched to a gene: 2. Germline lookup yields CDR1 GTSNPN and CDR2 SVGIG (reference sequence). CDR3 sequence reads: CAWTTGGGYTF. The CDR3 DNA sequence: TGTGCCTGGACTACAGGGGGCGGCTACACCTTC.

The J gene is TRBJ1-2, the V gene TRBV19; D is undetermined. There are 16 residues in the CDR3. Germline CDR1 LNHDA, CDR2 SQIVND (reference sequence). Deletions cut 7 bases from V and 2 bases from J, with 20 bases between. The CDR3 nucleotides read TGTGCCAGTACAGTGACTGAGACTATATTGAACTATGGCTACACCTTC. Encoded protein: CASTVTETILNYGYTF.

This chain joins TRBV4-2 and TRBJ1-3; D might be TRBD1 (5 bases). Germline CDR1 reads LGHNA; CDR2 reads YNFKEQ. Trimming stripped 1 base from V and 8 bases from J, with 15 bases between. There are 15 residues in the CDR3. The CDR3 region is CASSQVVRQGDTIYF. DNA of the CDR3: TGTGCCAGCAGCCAAGTTGTACGTCAAGGGGACACCATATATTTT.

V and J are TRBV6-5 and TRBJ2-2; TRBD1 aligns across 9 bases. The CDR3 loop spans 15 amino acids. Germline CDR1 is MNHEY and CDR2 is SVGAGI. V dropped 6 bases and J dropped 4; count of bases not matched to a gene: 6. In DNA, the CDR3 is TGTGCCAGCAGCCGGGACAGGGAGGGCACCGGGGAGCTGTTTTTT. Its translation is CASSRDREGTGELFF.

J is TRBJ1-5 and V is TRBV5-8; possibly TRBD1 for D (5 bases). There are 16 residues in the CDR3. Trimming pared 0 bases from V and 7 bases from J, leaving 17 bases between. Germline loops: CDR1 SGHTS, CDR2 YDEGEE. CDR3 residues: CASSLADKPAGQPQHF. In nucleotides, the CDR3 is TGTGCCAGCAGCTTGGCGGACAAGCCCGCGGGACAGCCCCAGCATTTT. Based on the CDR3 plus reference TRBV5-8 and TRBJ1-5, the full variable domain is EAGVTQSPTHLIKTRGQQATLRCSPISGHTSVYWYQQALGLGLQFLLWYDEGEERNRGNFPPRFSGRQFPNYSSELNVNALELEDSALYLCASSLADKPAGQPQHFGDGTRLSIL.

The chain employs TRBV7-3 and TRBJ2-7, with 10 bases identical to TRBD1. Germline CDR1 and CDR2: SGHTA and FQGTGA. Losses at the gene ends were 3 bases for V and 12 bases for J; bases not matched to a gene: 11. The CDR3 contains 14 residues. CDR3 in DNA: TGTGCCAGCAGCTTCCGGGACAGGGGACCCCCGTTGTACTTC. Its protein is CASSFRDRGPPLYF.

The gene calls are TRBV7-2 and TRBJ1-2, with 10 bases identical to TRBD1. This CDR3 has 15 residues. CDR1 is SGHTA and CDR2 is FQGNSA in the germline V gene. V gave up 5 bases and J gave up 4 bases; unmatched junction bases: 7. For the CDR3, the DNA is TGTGCCAGCAGCGACCGACAGGGGGCATCCTATGGCTACACCTTC. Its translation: CASSDRQGASYGYTF.

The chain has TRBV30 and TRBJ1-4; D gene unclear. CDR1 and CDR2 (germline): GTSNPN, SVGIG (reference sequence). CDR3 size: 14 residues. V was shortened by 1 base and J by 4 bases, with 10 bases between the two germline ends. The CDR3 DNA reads TGTGCCTGGAGTGGCCAGGACTTTAATGAAAAACTGTTTTTT. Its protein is CAWSGQDFNEKLFF.

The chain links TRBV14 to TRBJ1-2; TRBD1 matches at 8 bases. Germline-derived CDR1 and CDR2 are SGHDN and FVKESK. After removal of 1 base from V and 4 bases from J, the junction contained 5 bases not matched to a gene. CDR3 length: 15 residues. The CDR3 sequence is CASSQAQGAIYGYTF. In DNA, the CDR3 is TGTGCCAGCAGCCAAGCCCAGGGGGCTATCTATGGCTACACCTTC.

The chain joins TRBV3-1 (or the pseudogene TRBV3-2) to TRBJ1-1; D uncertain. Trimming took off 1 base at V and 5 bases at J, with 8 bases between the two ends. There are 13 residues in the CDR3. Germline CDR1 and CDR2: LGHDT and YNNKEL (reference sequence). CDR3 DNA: TGTGCCAGCAGCCAAGGGCGAGGGACTGAAGCTTTCTTT. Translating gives CASSQGRGTEAFF.

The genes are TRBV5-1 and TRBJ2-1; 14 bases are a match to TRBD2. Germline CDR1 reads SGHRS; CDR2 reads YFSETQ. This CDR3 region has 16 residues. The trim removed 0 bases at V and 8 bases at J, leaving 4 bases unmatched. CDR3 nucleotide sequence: TGCGCCAGCAGCTTGGGACTAGCGGGGGGGCACGATGAGCAGTTCTTC. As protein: CASSLGLAGGHDEQFF.

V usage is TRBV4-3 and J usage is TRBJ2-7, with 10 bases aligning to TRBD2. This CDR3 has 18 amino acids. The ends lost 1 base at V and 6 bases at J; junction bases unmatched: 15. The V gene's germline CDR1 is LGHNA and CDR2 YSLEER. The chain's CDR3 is CASSQVPIGSSGGSEQYF. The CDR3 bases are TGCGCCAGCAGCCAAGTACCGATTGGGTCTAGCGGGGGATCCGAGCAGTACTTC.

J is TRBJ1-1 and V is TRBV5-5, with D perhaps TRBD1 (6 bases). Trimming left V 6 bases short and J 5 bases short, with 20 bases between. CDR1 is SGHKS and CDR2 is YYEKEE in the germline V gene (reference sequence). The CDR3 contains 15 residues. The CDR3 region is CASNTDSLTGTEAFF. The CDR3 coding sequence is TGTGCCAGCAACACGGACTCCCTCACAGGGACTGAAGCTTTCTTT.

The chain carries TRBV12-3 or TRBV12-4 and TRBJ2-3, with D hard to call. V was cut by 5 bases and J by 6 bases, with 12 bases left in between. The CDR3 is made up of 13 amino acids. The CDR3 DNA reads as TGTGCCAGCAGTCCACGGTCAGCGGATACGCAGTATTTT. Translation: CASSPRSADTQYF.

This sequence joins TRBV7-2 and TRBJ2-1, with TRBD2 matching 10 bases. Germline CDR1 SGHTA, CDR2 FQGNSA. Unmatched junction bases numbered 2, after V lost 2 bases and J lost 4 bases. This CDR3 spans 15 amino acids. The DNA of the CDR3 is TGTGCCAGCAGCTTAACACTAGCGGGATACAATGAGCAGTTCTTC. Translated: CASSLTLAGYNEQFF. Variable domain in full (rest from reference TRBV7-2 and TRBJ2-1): GAGVSQSPSNKVTEKGKDVELRCDPISGHTALYWYRQSLGQGLEFLIYFQGNSAPDKSGLPSDRFSAERTGGSVSTLTIQRTQQEDSAVYLCASSLTLAGYNEQFFGPGTRLTVL.

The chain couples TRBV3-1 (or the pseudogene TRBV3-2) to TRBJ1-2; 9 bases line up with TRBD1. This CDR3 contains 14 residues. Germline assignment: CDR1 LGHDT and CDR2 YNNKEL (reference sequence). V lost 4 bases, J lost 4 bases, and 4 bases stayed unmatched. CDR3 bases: TGTGCCAGCAGCCCGGGACAGGGCGGCTATGGCTACACCTTC. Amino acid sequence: CASSPGQGGYGYTF.

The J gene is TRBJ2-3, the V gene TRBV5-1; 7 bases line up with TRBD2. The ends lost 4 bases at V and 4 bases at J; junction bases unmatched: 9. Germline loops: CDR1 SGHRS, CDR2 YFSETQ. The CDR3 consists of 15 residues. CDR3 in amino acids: CASSPGGGAADTQYF. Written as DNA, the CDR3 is TGCGCCAGCAGCCCGGGGGGAGGGGCGGCAGATACGCAGTATTTT.

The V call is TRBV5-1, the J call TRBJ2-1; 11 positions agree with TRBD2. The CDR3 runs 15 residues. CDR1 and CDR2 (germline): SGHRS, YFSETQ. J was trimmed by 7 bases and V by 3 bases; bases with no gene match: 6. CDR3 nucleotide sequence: TGCGCCAGCAGCTCCGGGACTAGCGGCGGTAATGAGCAGTTCTTC. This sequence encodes CASSSGTSGGNEQFF.

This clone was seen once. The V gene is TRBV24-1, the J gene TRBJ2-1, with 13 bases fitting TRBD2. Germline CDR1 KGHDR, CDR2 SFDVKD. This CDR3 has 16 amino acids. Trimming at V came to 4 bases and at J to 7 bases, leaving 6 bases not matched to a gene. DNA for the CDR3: TGTGCCACCAGTGAGCCCGGGACTAGCGGGGTTAATGAGCAGTTCTTC. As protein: CATSEPGTSGVNEQFF.

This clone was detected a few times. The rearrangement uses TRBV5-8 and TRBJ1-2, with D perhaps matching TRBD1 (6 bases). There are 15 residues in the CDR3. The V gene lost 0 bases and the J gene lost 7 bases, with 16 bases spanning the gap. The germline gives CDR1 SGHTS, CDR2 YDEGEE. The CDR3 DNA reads TGTGCCAGCAGCTTGGCCTTACAGGGACCGGGTGGCTACACCTTC. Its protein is CASSLALQGPGGYTF.

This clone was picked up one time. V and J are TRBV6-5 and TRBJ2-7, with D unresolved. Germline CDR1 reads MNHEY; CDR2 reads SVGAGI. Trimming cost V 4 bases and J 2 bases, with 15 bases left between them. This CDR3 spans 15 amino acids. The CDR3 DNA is TGTGCCAGCAGTTCCCTCCCGACATTAACCTACGAGCAGTACTTC. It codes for CASSSLPTLTYEQYF.

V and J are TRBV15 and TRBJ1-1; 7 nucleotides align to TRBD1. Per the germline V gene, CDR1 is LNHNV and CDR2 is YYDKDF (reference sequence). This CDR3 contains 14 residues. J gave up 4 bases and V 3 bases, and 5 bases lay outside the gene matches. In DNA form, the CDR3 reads TGTGCCACCAGCAGGGACACAGGGGTCACTGAAGCTTTCTTT. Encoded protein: CATSRDTGVTEAFF.

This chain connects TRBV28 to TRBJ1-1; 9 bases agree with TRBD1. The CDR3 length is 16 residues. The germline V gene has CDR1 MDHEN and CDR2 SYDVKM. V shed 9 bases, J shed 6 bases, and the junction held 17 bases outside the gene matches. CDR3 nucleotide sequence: TGTGCCAGTCTCCCGAATCCGGGACAGGGTCCCCCTGAAGCTTTCTTT. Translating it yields CASLPNPGQGPPEAFF.